Listed here are 21 T cell receptor beta chains from one sample, sequenced in a study of blood T cells in healthy people across ages. Primers used in a second PCR of roughly 6 to 11 cycles were a sample-barcoded 5' primer and a J-beta primer mix. TCRdb passed the 5' RACE reads through MiXCR, listing each CDR3 protein once. The profile shows 950,000 to 1,200,000 distinct CDR3 sequences, roughly two fifths of them singletons. Sequenced input: blood. The receptors stem from a man younger than 35 in good health.

Concerning this clonotype itself: The junction differs from germline at one of its ends, possibly a read error. The chain joins TRBV7-2 to TRBJ1-2, with 7 bases fitting TRBD1. This CDR3 comprises 16 residues. Germline CDR1 is SGHTA and CDR2 is FQGNSA. CDR3 sequence (DNA): TGTGCCGGCAGCTCCGGACGTCACTTGACAGGGTACGGCTACACCTTC. The encoded protein is CAGSSGRHLTGYGYTF.

The CDR3 region has the DNA TGCAGTGCTAGAGCCGAACAGGGGTCCGGGTCACCCCTCCACTTT. It encodes CSARAEQGSGSPLHF. V gene TRBV20-1 combines with J gene TRBJ1-6; 7 bases map to TRBD1. The CDR3 contains 15 residues. With 1 base clipped from V and 10 bases from J, the junction kept 10 bases outside the gene matches. Germline-derived CDR1 and CDR2 are DFQATT and SNEGSKA (reference sequence).

CDR3 protein: CASSLFGKGGNQPQHF. CDR3 nucleotides: TGTGCCAGCAGTTTATTCGGGAAAGGGGGCAATCAGCCCCAGCATTTT. This chain joins TRBV27 and TRBJ1-5; D is perhaps TRBD1 (5 bases). The CDR3 loop spans 16 amino acids. Germline loops: CDR1 MNHEY, CDR2 SMNVEV (reference sequence). The V end lost 1 base, the J end lost 2 bases, and 12 bases lay between the germline ends.

A few counts support this clonotype. V is TRBV4-2 and J is TRBJ1-2; D gene uncertain. The CDR3 consists of 13 residues. Germline-derived CDR1 and CDR2 are LGHNA and YNFKEQ. The V end lost 4 bases, the J end lost 3 bases, and 9 bases lay between the germline ends. The CDR3, as DNA: TGTGCCAGCAGCCTGGGGATACACTATGGCTACACCTTC. It yields the protein CASSLGIHYGYTF.

The V and J genes are TRBV10-2 and TRBJ1-5, with 9 bases that match TRBD1. The CDR3 is made up of 15 amino acids. The ends lost 6 bases at V and 2 bases at J; junction bases unmatched: 5. Germline lookup yields CDR1 WSHSY and CDR2 SAAADI. The CDR3 bases are TGCGCCAGCAGGGGACAGGGCTCGGGCAATCAGCCCCAGCATTTT. Its translation is CASRGQGSGNQPQHF.

This clonotype was picked up a small number of times. V usage is TRBV16 and J usage is TRBJ1-2; 9 bases match TRBD1. Germline V gene data show CDR1 as KGHSY and CDR2 as FQNENV. The junction had 5 bases not matched to a gene; V was cut back by 0 bases and J by 0 bases. The length of the CDR3 is 17 residues. The CDR3 DNA is TGTGCCAGCAGCCAATCGAACAGGGGGCCCCCTAACTATGGCTACACCTTC. Its protein product is CASSQSNRGPPNYGYTF. Full variable domain (missing parts from reference TRBV16 and TRBJ1-2): GEEVAQTPKHLVRGEGQKAKLYCAPIKGHSYVFWYQQVLKNEFKFLISFQNENVFDETGMPKERFSAKCLPNSPCSLEIQATKLEDSAVYFCASSQSNRGPPNYGYTFGSGTRLTVV.

The chain uses TRBV6-1 and TRBJ1-6; tentatively, D is TRBD1 (6 bases). Trimming stripped 7 bases from V and 4 bases from J, with 23 bases between. Germline CDR1 is MNHNS and CDR2 is SASEGT. The CDR3 runs 18 residues. CDR3 nucleotides: TGTGCCAGCACCGATACTACCCGGGACATAGGATATAATTCACCCCTCCACTTT. Its translation: CASTDTTRDIGYNSPLHF.

In DNA form, the CDR3 reads TGCGCCAGCAGCCAGGTGGGTTTGAAAGGCTACACCTTC. This codes for CASSQVGLKGYTF. This chain connects TRBV4-1 to TRBJ1-2; no reliable D call. V dropped 3 bases and J dropped 8 bases, with 13 bases sitting between them. Germline assignment: CDR1 MGHRA and CDR2 YSYEKL. The CDR3 consists of 13 residues.

This clonotype has just a few counts. The chain carries TRBV4-3 and TRBJ1-4, with D possibly TRBD1 on 6 matching bases. V lost 1 base, J lost 7 bases, and 13 bases lay in between. The CDR3 totals 15 residues. Germline CDR1 is LGHNA and CDR2 is YSLEER. The CDR3 DNA follows: TGCGCCAGCAGCCAAGCGGGCAGGGGCGGTGAAAAACTGTTTTTT. It translates to CASSQAGRGGEKLFF.

The J gene is TRBJ2-7, the V gene TRBV7-9; D is uncertain. There are 13 residues in the CDR3. Germline CDR1 and CDR2: SEHNR and FQNEAQ (reference sequence). The V gene lost 5 bases and the J gene lost 4 bases, with 12 bases spanning the gap. The CDR3 nucleotides read TGTGCCAGCAGCCACAGTACGCGGTACGAGCAGTACTTC. Translating gives CASSHSTRYEQYF.

This clonotype occurred a few times. V and J are TRBV5-6 and TRBJ2-1; the D is unclear. The CDR3 loop spans 15 amino acids. With 2 bases removed from V and 4 bases from J, the gap between germline ends came to 13 bases. CDR1 and CDR2 from the germline V gene are SGHDT and YYEEEE. Written as DNA, the CDR3 is TGTGCCAGCAGCTTCACTACTCTAGTTTACAATGAGCAGTTCTTC. This codes for CASSFTTLVYNEQFF.

The rearrangement uses TRBV2 and TRBJ2-4; 7 bases line up with TRBD1. CDR3 length: 17 residues. From germline, CDR1 is SNHLY and CDR2 FYNNEI. With V trimmed by 1 base and J by 13 bases, 19 bases remained unmatched. For the CDR3, the DNA is TGTGCCAGCAGTGAAGATTTGGGGACAGTCTCCTACAATGAGCAGTACTTC. Its protein is CASSEDLGTVSYNEQYF. Full variable domain (outside the CDR3, taken from reference TRBV2 and TRBJ2-4): EPEVTQTPSHQVTQMGQEVILRCVPISNHLYFYWYRQILGQKVEFLVSFYNNEISEKSEIFDDQFSVERPDGSNFTLKIRSTKLEDSAMYFCASSEDLGTVSYNEQYFGAGTRLSVL.

The gene calls are TRBV7-8 and TRBJ1-2; D gene uncertain. CDR3 length: 19 residues. Trimming left V 0 bases short and J 3 bases short, with 23 bases between. Germline loops: CDR1 SGHVS, CDR2 FQNEAQ. The CDR3 reads CASSLAVVGSPNPHYGYTF. CDR3 in DNA: TGTGCCAGCAGCTTAGCGGTGGTGGGCAGCCCGAATCCTCACTATGGCTACACCTTC.

Remarks on this clonotype: Given a much more abundant clone one base away, this may be a read error. This chain joins TRBV4-1 and TRBJ1-2; D remains ambiguous. The germline CDR1 and CDR2 sequences are MGHRA and YSYEKL. The CDR3 has 14 amino acids. The CDR3 sequence is CAGSQDDRVYGYTF. In DNA, the CDR3 is TGCGCCGGCAGCCAAGATGATAGAGTCTATGGCTACACCTTC.

The chain's CDR3 is CASSASPGTYGYTF. The CDR3 coding sequence is TGTGCCAGCAGCGCCTCCCCAGGGACCTATGGCTACACCTTC. The chain combines TRBV7-9 with TRBJ1-2; the D gene is possibly TRBD1 (5 bases). Looked up from germline, CDR1 is SEHNR and CDR2 is FQNEAQ (reference sequence). This CDR3 comprises 14 residues. Trimming took off 5 bases at V and 4 bases at J, with 14 bases between the two ends.

Comment on this clonotype: One base away lies a much larger clone, so this may be a sequencing read error. The V gene is TRBV7-9, the J gene TRBJ2-7; D perhaps matches TRBD1 (6 bases). The CDR3 extends over 13 amino acids. The germline V gene encodes CDR1 SEHNR and CDR2 FQNEAQ (reference sequence). The V end was cut by 5 bases, the J end by 3 bases, with 11 bases between. CDR3 region: CASSVTGYYEQYF. The DNA of the CDR3 is TGTGCCAGCAGCGTAACAGGGTACTACGAGCAGTACTTC.

The V and J genes are TRBV10-3 and TRBJ1-1, with no clear D. The V and J ends lost 0 bases and 5 bases respectively, with 4 bases between them. Germline CDR1 reads ENHRY; CDR2 reads SYGVKD. CDR3 size: 12 residues. CDR3 in DNA: TGTGCCATCAGTGAGTCGGTAACTGAAGCTTTCTTT. Amino acids: CAISESVTEAFF.

The chain has TRBV27 and TRBJ2-3; a possible D gene is TRBD1 (5 bases). The V end was cut by 9 bases, the J end by 1 base, with 14 bases between. The CDR3 runs to 14 residues. Germline CDR1 and CDR2: MNHEY and SMNVEV (reference sequence). CDR3 in amino acids: CASLGRWGTDTQYF. CDR3 sequence (DNA): TGTGCCAGTTTGGGGCGCTGGGGCACAGATACGCAGTATTTT.

The V call is TRBV2, the J call TRBJ1-5; D may be TRBD1 (5 bases). V lost 6 bases to trimming and J lost 0 bases, with 12 bases between them. Looked up from germline, CDR1 is SNHLY and CDR2 is FYNNEI. This CDR3 comprises 15 residues. The DNA of the CDR3 is TGTGCCAGCAGCCCTGACAGATATAGCAATCAGCCCCAGCATTTT. Its translation: CASSPDRYSNQPQHF.

The table lists this clonotype with a few counts. This chain uses TRBV7-3 with TRBJ1-1; TRBD1 is a possible D gene (6 bases). Germline CDR1 and CDR2: SGHTA and FQGTGA. There are 15 residues in the CDR3. With 0 bases removed from V and 3 bases from J, the gap between germline ends came to 11 bases. The CDR3 is CASSLTGGIDTEAFF. The CDR3 nucleotides are TGTGCCAGCAGCTTAACAGGGGGGATTGACACTGAAGCTTTCTTT.

The chain carries TRBV4-3 and TRBJ1-6; no clear D gene. V was shortened by 0 bases and J by 9 bases, with 15 bases between the two germline ends. The germline CDR1 and CDR2 sequences are LGHNA and YSLEER. The CDR3 runs to 16 residues. In DNA form, the CDR3 reads TGCGCCAGCAGCCAAGAAGTAGGTGTTATAAGTTCACCCCTCCACTTT. Translated: CASSQEVGVISSPLHF.